Here is one T cell receptor (beta chain) with its context. Its antigen is not identified. The data derive from a study of Tregs in tolerant kidney transplant recipients. At the level of the study: The nonmyeloablative bone marrow transplants came from related graft donors, with transient mixed chimerism.

The V and J ends lost 2 bases and 0 bases respectively, with 11 bases between them. This CDR3 is built from 15 residues. CDR1 and CDR2 from the germline V gene are SGHRS and YFSETQ. Data came from immunoSEQ multiplex PCR; TCRdb stores just in-frame clones and leaves some out. Of approximately 75,000 clones listed, 91% are singletons. Findings and caveats of the study: Biological reproducibility was not directly addressed in this study.

Sequencing used Tregs from blood, obtained before the transplant. The chain combines TRBV5-1 with TRBJ1-1; no firm D call. This receptor was obtained from a human donor who received a combined kidney and bone marrow transplant. As DNA, the CDR3 is TGCGCCAGCAGCTTCGCGGGGAAAATGAACACTGAAGCTTTCTTT. This codes for CASSFAGKMNTEAFF.